The next 22 T cell receptor beta chains were all read from a single sample in a study of T cells in women clearing cervical HPV infection. Here immunoSEQ multiplex PCR was the method, and the copy in TCRdb shows in-frame clones only, minus some. This sample contains 25,000 to 35,000 clones. The sample taken for sequencing was blood buffy coat. All receptors derive from a woman between 18 and 75 years old with a cervical HPV16 infection that either progressed to CIN3+ or cleared (not recorded which).

As for this clone: The read is 3 residues too short to cover the CDR3 end, so that end is filled in from the germline J gene. V usage is TRBV14 and J usage is TRBJ1-1; tentative D call: TRBD1 (5 bases). CDR1 is SGHDN and CDR2 is FVKESK in the germline V gene. CDR3 size: 13 residues. Incomplete CDR3 DNA: TGTGCCAGCAGCCAAGGGACATCCGGCAAG. Its translation is CASSQGTSGK. The full CDR3 sequence reads CASSQGTSGKAFF.

Comment on this clone: The read ends 3 residues shy of where the CDR3 ends; the end is completed using the germline J gene. The chain uses TRBV20-1 and TRBJ2-3; D is unresolved. Germline V gives CDR1 DFQATT, CDR2 SNEGSKA (reference sequence). The V and J ends lost 0 bases and 6 bases respectively, with 7 bases between them. This CDR3 region has 12 residues. CDR3: CSARDDGDTQYF. The sequenced CDR3 bases are TGCAGTGCTAGAGACGACGGGGATACG.

Worth noting for this clone: The DNA ends 3 residues before the CDR3 does, and the rest of the CDR3 is filled in from the germline J gene. The chain links TRBV7-2 to TRBJ1-4, with D possibly being TRBD1 (5 bases). The CDR3 contains 13 residues. Germline V gives CDR1 SGHTA, CDR2 FQGNSA. Between the trimmed V and J ends, which lost 4 bases and 4 bases, there was a span of 7 bases. CDR3 bases read: TGTGCCAGCAGCTCCGACAGTAATGAAAAA. Encoded protein: CASSSDSNEK. The CDR3 in its entirety is CASSSDSNEKLFF.

Worth noting for this clone: The read ends 3 residues shy of where the CDR3 ends; the end is completed using the germline J gene. This chain uses TRBV20-1 with TRBJ2-7; no firm D call. The CDR3 covers 15 residues. Between the trimmed V and J ends, which lost 6 bases and 0 bases, there was a span of 18 bases. Per germline, CDR1 DFQATT and CDR2 SNEGSKA (reference sequence). CDR3 loop: CSAPQLGGSSYEQYF. The part of the CDR3 DNA that was read is TGCAGTGCCCCCCAGCTAGGCGGCAGCTCCTACGAG.

On this clone: The read comes to an end 3 residues before the CDR3 does, leaving the germline J gene to fill in the end. The rearrangement uses TRBV12-3 or TRBV12-4 and TRBJ2-1; no clear D gene. Trimming took 5 bases from V and 7 from J, leaving 6 bases between them. This CDR3 comprises 11 residues. The part of the CDR3 DNA that was read is TGTGCCAGCAGTGTAAAAAATGAG. It encodes CASSVKNE. The full CDR3 is CASSVKNEQFF.

For this clone: At one end, the junction sequence differs from germline, possibly due to a read error. Read sequence stops 3 residues before the CDR3 end, and the germline J gene provides the missing end. The chain has TRBV4-2 and TRBJ1-1; possible D gene TRBD1, 6 bases. The germline V gene encodes CDR1 LGHNA and CDR2 YNFKEQ. CDR3 length: 15 residues. CDR3 bases read: TGCGCCAGCAGCCGTCTAAGGGGGGGGAACACTGAA. It yields the protein CASSRLRGGNTE. The entire CDR3 is CASSRLRGGNTEAFF.

Turning to this clone: The read ends 3 residues shy of where the CDR3 ends; the end is completed using the germline J gene. The rearrangement links TRBV2 to TRBJ1-6, with a tentative D call TRBD1 (6 bases). V gave up 9 bases and J gave up 6 bases, with 18 bases separating them. The CDR3 sequence is 15 residues long. Per the germline V gene, CDR1 is SNHLY and CDR2 is FYNNEI. The CDR3 protein is CASKKDSSRNSPLHF. CDR3 bases read: TGTGCCAGTAAGAAGGACAGTTCCCGTAATTCACCC.

With regard to this clone: The read comes to an end 3 residues before the CDR3 does, leaving the germline J gene to fill in the end. The chain has TRBV5-5 and TRBJ1-4; 9 bases line up with TRBD1. The ends lost 2 bases at V and 4 bases at J; junction bases unmatched: 3. This CDR3 comprises 15 residues. Germline loops: CDR1 SGHKS, CDR2 YYEKEE (reference sequence). The DNA read from the CDR3 is TGTGCCAGCAGCTTTGACAGGGGGAGTAATGAAAAA. Amino acids: CASSFDRGSNEK. The whole CDR3 region reads CASSFDRGSNEKLFF.

Worth noting for this clone: The read ends 3 residues shy of where the CDR3 ends; the end is completed using the germline J gene. This chain joins TRBV5-5 and TRBJ1-2; TRBD1 might be the D (6 bases). Germline V CDR1 and CDR2: SGHKS, YYEKEE (reference sequence). This CDR3 region has 14 residues. V lost 4 bases and J lost 4, with 14 bases in between. Incomplete CDR3 DNA: TGTGCCAGCAGCCCTCCGGGGGGCACCTATGGC. It codes for CASSPPGGTYG. The whole CDR3 protein reads CASSPPGGTYGYTF. Using reference TRBV5-5 and TRBJ1-2 for the parts outside the CDR3, the full variable domain is DAGVTQSPTHLIKTRGQQVTLRCSPISGHKSVSWYQQVLGQGPQFIFQYYEKEERGRGNFPDRFSARQFPNYSSELNVNALLLGDSALYLCASSPPGGTYGYTFGSGTRLTVV.

Points on this clone: The CDR3 is cut off 3 residues early in the read; its end comes from the germline J gene. The chain carries TRBV7-8 and TRBJ2-5, with D possibly being TRBD1 (6 bases). This CDR3 contains 15 residues. With 1 base removed from V and 4 bases from J, the gap between germline ends came to 13 bases. CDR1 and CDR2 from the germline V gene are SGHVS and FQNEAQ. The CDR3 DNA, read in part, is TGTGCCAGCAGCTTAGGAGGGACAATCCGAGAGACC. Amino acid sequence: CASSLGGTIRET. The whole CDR3 protein is CASSLGGTIRETQYF.

Worth noting for this clone: The CDR3 end lies 3 residues beyond the end of the read and is filled in from the germline J gene. The V gene is TRBV2, the J gene TRBJ2-7; a weak D match, TRBD2 (5 bases). Trimming stripped 8 bases from V and 0 bases from J, with 14 bases between. Germline V CDR1 and CDR2: SNHLY, FYNNEI. CDR3 length: 14 residues. CDR3 sequence reads: CASRGQAISYEQYF. The sequenced CDR3 bases are TGTGCCAGCCGAGGGCAGGCGATCTCCTACGAG.

As regards this clone: The CDR3 is cut off 3 residues early in the read; its end comes from the germline J gene. This sequence joins TRBV6-2 or TRBV6-3 and TRBJ2-3; 11 bases map to TRBD2. CDR1 MNHEY and CDR2 SVGEGT come from the germline V gene. J was trimmed by 4 bases and V by 6 bases; bases with no gene match: 3. This CDR3 comprises 14 residues. This CDR3 reads CASRVAGGADTQYF. The DNA read from the CDR3 is TGTGCCAGCAGAGTAGCGGGGGGGGCAGATACG.

Concerning this clone: The read ends 3 residues early relative to the CDR3; the germline J gene fills the gap. The chain is built from TRBV14 and TRBJ2-1; 9 nucleotides line up with TRBD2. The CDR3 runs 18 residues. Germline lookup yields CDR1 SGHDN and CDR2 FVKESK. V lost 4 bases, J lost 3 bases, and 13 bases stayed unmatched. Incomplete CDR3 DNA: TGTGCCAGCAGCCCCTCCCCGGGCGGGGGGGCCCTCTACAATGAG. Translation: CASSPSPGGGALYNE. The complete CDR3 sequence is CASSPSPGGGALYNEQFF.

Turning to this clone: Read sequence stops 3 residues before the CDR3 end, and the germline J gene provides the missing end. The gene calls are TRBV6-1 and TRBJ1-6; TRBD1 matches at 9 bases. Germline-derived CDR1 and CDR2 are MNHNS and SASEGT. V was clipped by 1 base and J by 9 bases; unmatched bases: 4. The CDR3 runs to 15 residues. The chain's CDR3 is CASSEVTGGSSPLHF. The sequenced part of the CDR3 DNA is TGTGCCAGCAGTGAAGTTACAGGGGGCAGTTCACCC.

In regard to this clone: The read comes to an end 3 residues before the CDR3 does, leaving the germline J gene to fill in the end. The chain is built from TRBV7-9 and TRBJ2-1; possible D gene TRBD1, 6 bases. Per the germline V gene, CDR1 is SEHNR and CDR2 is FQNEAQ (reference sequence). Deletions cut 1 base from V and 6 bases from J, with 10 bases between. The CDR3 has 14 residues. Partial CDR3 DNA: TGTGCCAGCAGCTTAGGGACAGTGCTCAATGAG. This codes for CASSLGTVLNE. The whole CDR3 region reads CASSLGTVLNEQFF.

On this clone itself: The CDR3 extends 3 residues past the end of the read, so its final part is completed from the germline J gene. This chain connects TRBV13 to TRBJ1-5; D gene uncertain. This CDR3 is built from 15 residues. CDR1 and CDR2 from the germline V gene are PRHDT and FYEKMQ (reference sequence). V dropped 0 bases and J dropped 0 bases, with 6 bases sitting between them. CDR3 in amino acids: CASSLGQNSNQPQHF. The part of the CDR3 DNA that was read is TGTGCCAGCAGCTTAGGCCAGAATAGCAATCAGCCC. Full variable domain (rest looked up from reference TRBV13 and TRBJ1-5): AAGVIQSPRHLIKEKRETATLKCYPIPRHDTVYWYQQGPGQDPQFLISFYEKMQSDKGSIPDRFSAQQFSDYHSELNMSSLELGDSALYFCASSLGQNSNQPQHFGDGTRLSIL.

A remark on this clone: The CDR3 end falls 3 residues outside the read, so it is completed with the germline J gene. Other DNA sequences from this sample encode an identical CDR3 as well. The V gene is TRBV6-1, the J gene TRBJ2-3, with TRBD2 matching over 12 bases. The length of the CDR3 is 15 residues. CDR1 and CDR2 (germline): MNHNS, SASEGT. V was clipped by 2 bases and J by 4 bases; unmatched bases: 1. The CDR3 region is CASSELAGGPDTQYF. CDR3 DNA (partial): TGTGCCAGCAGTGAACTAGCGGGAGGGCCAGATACG.

As to this clone: The read terminates 3 residues before the CDR3 end, so the remaining end is supplied by the germline J gene. This rearrangement joins TRBV7-3 to TRBJ2-3; tentatively, D is TRBD2 (6 bases). The CDR3 runs to 17 residues. CDR1 is SGHTA, CDR2 FQGTGA, per germline. The V gene lost 2 bases and the J gene lost 4 bases, with 19 bases spanning the gap. The CDR3 DNA, read in part, is TGTGCCAGCAGCTTAGGAGAGGCGGGGACCCTTTCAGATACG. Translated, it gives CASSLGEAGTLSDT. The full-length CDR3 reads as CASSLGEAGTLSDTQYF.

With regard to this clone: The read halts 3 residues ahead of the CDR3 end, with the missing end drawn from the germline J gene. The chain couples TRBV19 to TRBJ1-5, with TRBD1 as a possible D gene (5 bases). The CDR3 extends over 14 amino acids. From germline, CDR1 is LNHDA and CDR2 SQIVND (reference sequence). The ends were cut back, 6 bases at V and 2 bases at J, with 11 bases in the middle. CDR3 region: CASRRGYGNQPQHF. The CDR3 bases that were read are TGTGCCAGTAGAAGGGGTTACGGCAATCAGCCC.

About this clone itself: The read ends 3 residues before the CDR3 terminus; that terminus is restored from the germline J gene. The V and J genes are TRBV6-2 or TRBV6-3 and TRBJ1-5; 7 bases map to TRBD1. The CDR3 is made up of 16 amino acids. Germline lookup yields CDR1 MNHEY and CDR2 SVGEGT. The J segment lost 6 bases and the V segment lost 4 bases, leaving 12 bases of the junction unmatched. This chain's CDR3 is CASSSTRQGGGQPQHF. The part of the CDR3 DNA that was read is TGTGCCAGCAGTTCCACCCGACAGGGAGGGGGTCAGCCC.

About this clone itself: The sequenced fragment ends 3 residues before the CDR3 boundary, so the rest is inferred from the germline J gene. The chain joins TRBV18 to TRBJ2-5; D is perhaps TRBD1 (5 bases). Trimming removed 2 bases from V and 5 bases from J, with 18 bases in between. The CDR3 spans 16 residues. In germline, CDR1 is KGHSH, CDR2 LQKENI. Incomplete CDR3 DNA: TGTGCCAGCTCACCAAGCCTCGTAGGGGCCTTGGAGACC. It encodes CASSPSLVGALET. The entire CDR3 protein is CASSPSLVGALETQYF.

To note about this clone: The CDR3 goes on 3 residues after the read ends, and that part is filled in from the germline J gene. The rearrangement links TRBV2 to TRBJ1-2; 8 nucleotides match TRBD1. CDR3 size: 13 residues. Per germline, CDR1 SNHLY and CDR2 FYNNEI. Unmatched junction bases numbered 0, after V lost 6 bases and J lost 0 bases. The sequenced CDR3 bases are TGTGCCAGCAGGGGACAGGCTAACTATGGC. Residues: CASRGQANYG. The full-length CDR3 reads as CASRGQANYGYTF.